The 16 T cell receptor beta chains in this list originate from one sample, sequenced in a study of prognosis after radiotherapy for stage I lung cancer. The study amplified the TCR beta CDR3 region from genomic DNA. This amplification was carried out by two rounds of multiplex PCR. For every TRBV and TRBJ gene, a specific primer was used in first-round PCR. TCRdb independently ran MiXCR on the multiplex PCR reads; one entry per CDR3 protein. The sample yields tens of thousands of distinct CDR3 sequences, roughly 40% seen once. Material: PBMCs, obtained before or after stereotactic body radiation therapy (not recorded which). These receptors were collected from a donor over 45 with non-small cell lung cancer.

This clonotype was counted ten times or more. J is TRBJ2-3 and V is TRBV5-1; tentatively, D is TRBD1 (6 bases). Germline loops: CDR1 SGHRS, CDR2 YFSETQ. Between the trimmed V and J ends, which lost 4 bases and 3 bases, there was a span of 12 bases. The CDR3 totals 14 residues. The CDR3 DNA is TGCGCCAGCAGCCAAACAGGGTTGACAGATACGCAGTATTTT. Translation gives CASSQTGLTDTQYF.

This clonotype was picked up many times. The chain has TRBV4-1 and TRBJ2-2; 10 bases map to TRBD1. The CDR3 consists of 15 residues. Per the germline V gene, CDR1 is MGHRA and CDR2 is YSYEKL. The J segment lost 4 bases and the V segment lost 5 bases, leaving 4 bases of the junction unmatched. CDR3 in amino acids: CASSRQGAGTGELFF. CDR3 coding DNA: TGCGCCAGCAGCAGACAGGGGGCTGGCACCGGGGAGCTGTTTTTT.

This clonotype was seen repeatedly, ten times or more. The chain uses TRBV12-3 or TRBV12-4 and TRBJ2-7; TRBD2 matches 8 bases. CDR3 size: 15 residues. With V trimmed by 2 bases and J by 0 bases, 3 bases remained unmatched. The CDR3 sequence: CASSLRGGSSYEQYF. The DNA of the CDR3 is TGTGCCAGCAGTTTACGGGGGGGTAGCTCCTACGAGCAGTACTTC.

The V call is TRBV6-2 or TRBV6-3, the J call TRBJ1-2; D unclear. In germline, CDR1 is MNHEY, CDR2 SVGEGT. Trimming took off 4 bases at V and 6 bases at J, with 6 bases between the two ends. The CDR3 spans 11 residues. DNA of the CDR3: TGTGCCAGCAGTTGGGCCGATGGCTACACCTTC. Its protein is CASSWADGYTF.

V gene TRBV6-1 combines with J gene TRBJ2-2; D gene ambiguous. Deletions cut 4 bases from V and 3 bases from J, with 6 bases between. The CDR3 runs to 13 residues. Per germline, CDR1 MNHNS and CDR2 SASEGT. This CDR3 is CASSVVDTGELFF. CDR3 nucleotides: TGTGCCAGCAGTGTCGTGGACACCGGGGAGCTGTTTTTT.

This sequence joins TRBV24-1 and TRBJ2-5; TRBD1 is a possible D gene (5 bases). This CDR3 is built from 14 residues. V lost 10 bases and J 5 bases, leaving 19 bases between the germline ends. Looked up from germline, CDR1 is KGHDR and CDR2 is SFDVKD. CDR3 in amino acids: CATSLGQGRETQYF. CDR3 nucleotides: TGTGCCACGAGCCTGGGGCAGGGCCGGGAGACCCAGTACTTC.

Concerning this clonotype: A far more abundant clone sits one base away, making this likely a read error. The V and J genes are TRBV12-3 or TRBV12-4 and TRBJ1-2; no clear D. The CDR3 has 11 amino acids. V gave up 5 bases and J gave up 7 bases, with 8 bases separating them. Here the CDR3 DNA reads TGTGCCAGCAGTGATGGACTTGGCTACACCTTC. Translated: CASSDGLGYTF.

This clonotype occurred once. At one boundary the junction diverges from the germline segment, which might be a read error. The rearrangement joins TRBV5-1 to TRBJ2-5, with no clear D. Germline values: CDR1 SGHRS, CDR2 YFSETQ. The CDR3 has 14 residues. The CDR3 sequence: CASRSTPAPETQHF. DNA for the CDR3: TGCGCCAGCAGATCTACCCCCGCCCCGGAGACCCAGCACTTC.

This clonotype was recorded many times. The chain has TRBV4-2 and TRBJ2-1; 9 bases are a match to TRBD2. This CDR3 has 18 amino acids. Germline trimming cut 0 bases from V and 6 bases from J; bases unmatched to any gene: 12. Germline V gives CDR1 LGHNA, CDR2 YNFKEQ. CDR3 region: CASSQEGPVSGSSNEQFF. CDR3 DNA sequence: TGTGCCAGCAGCCAAGAGGGACCGGTTAGCGGGAGTAGCAATGAGCAGTTCTTC.

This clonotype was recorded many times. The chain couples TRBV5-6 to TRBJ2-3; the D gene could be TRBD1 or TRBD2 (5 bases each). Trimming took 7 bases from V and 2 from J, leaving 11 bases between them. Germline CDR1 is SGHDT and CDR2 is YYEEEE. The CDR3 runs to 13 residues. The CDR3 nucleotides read TGTGCCAGCGGGGACGGGAACACAGATACGCAGTATTTT. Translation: CASGDGNTDTQYF.

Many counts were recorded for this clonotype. The CDR3 loop reads CSARPNEQFF. CDR3 nucleotides: TGCAGTGCTAGACCCAATGAGCAGTTCTTC. This sequence joins TRBV20-1 and TRBJ2-1; no firm D call. Germline assignment: CDR1 DFQATT and CDR2 SNEGSKA (reference sequence). The CDR3 is made up of 10 amino acids. V was trimmed by 2 bases and J by 6 bases, leaving 2 bases between them.

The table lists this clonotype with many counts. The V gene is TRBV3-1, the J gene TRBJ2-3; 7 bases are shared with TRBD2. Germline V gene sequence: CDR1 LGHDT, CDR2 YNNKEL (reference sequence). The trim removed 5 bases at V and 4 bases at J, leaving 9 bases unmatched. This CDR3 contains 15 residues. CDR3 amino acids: CASSYSGLRSDTQYF. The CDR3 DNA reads TGTGCCAGCAGCTATAGCGGGCTTCGGTCAGATACGCAGTATTTT.

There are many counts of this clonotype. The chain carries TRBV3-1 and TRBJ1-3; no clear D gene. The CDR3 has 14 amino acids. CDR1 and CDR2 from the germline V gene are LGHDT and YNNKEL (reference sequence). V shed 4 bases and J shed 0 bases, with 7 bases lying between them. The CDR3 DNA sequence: TGTGCCAGCAGCCTCCGGCGCTCTGGAAACACCATATATTTT. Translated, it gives CASSLRRSGNTIYF.

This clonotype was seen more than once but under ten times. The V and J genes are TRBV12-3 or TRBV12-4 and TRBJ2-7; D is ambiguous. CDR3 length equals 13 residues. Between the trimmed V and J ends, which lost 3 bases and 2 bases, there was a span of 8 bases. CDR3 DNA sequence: TGTGCCAGCAGTTTCCACAATACCTACGAGCAGTACTTC. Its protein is CASSFHNTYEQYF.

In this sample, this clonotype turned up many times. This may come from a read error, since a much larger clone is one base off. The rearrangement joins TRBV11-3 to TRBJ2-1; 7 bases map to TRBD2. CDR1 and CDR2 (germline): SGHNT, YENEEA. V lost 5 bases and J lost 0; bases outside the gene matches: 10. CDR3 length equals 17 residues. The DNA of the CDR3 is TGTGCCAGCAGCCTCTTGGGGGGGTCGGGCTCCTACAATGAGCAGTTCTTC. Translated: CASSLLGGSGSYNEQFF.

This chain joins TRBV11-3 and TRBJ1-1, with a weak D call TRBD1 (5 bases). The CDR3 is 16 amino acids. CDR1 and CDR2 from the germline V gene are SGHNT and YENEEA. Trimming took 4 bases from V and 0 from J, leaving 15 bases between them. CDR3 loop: CASSSVQANLNTEAFF. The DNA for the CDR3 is TGTGCCAGCAGCTCGGTACAGGCGAACTTGAACACTGAAGCTTTCTTT.